Listed here is a single T cell receptor (beta chain). Antigen unknown. The V end was cut by 1 base, the J end by 5 bases, with 14 bases between. CDR3 size: 16 residues. The germline gives CDR1 SGHTA, CDR2 FQGNSA. The data stem from a study of a mutant IDH1 vaccine in newly diagnosed glioma. Study-wide background: Radiotherapy alone preceded vaccination by 4-6 weeks; alternatively, vaccination started with temozolomide cycles. Males made up 62.5% and females roughly 40% of treated patients, whose mean age was approximately 40 years. Study results and caveats: Variations in leading peripheral T cell clonotypes appeared to have no connection with pseudoprogression.

The time point is: week 47, end of study. A single vaccine dose contained 300 ug of mutant IDH1 20-mer peptide, and topical imiquimod was used with it. Sequencing was performed with immunoSEQ multiplex PCR; in TCRdb, only in-frame clones are kept and a portion is missing. The sample holds roughly 34,000 clones, just under 90% seen once. This clonotype was obtained from a young woman with glioma. The chain combines TRBV7-2 with TRBJ1-4; D not resolved. Source: PBMCs, taken from a glioma patient whose treatment included an IDH1 peptide vaccine. CDR3 in DNA: TGTGCCAGCAGCTTAGTTCGCGGAGGCCGAAATGAAAAACTGTTTTTT. Translating gives CASSLVRGGRNEKLFF.